Listed here is a single T cell receptor (beta chain). These data belong to a study of T cell changes during pregnancy in multiple sclerosis. The germline V and J ends were trimmed by 4 bases and 10 bases, with 8 bases remaining between them. Germline CDR1 SEHNR, CDR2 FQNEAQ (reference sequence). The CDR3 covers 11 residues. The table came from immunoSEQ multiplex PCR; TCRdb's copy has only in-frame clones and leaves some out. The repertoire holds tens of thousands of clones, about 93% seen once, with about 2.9% in the top ten. This chain connects TRBV7-9 to TRBJ2-1; the D is unclear. The sequences come from peripheral blood, collected in the third trimester of pregnancy. The source is a female donor in good health, enrolled as a control in a pregnancy study. This CDR3 is CASSSGVEQFF. The CDR3 DNA is TGTGCCAGCAGCTCGGGTGTGGAGCAGTTCTTC.